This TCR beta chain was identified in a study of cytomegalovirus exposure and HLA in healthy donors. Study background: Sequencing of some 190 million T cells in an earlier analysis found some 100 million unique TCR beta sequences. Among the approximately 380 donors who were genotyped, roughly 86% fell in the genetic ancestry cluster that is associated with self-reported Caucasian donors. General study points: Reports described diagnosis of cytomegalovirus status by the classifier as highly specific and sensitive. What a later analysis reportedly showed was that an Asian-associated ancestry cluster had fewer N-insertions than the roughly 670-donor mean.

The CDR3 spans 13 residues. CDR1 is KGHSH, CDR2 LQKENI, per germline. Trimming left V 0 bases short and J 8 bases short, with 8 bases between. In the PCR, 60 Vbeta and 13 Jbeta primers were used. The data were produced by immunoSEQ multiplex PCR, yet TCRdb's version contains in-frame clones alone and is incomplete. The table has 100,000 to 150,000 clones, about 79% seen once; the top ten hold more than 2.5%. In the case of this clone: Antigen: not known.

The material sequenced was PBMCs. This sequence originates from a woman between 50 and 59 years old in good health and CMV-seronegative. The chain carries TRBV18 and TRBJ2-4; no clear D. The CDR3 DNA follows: TGTGCCAGCTCACCACCTACTTTTGACATTCAGTACTTC. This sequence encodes CASSPPTFDIQYF. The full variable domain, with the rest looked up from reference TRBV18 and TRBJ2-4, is NAGVMQNPRHLVRRRGQEARLRCSPMKGHSHVYWYRQLPEEGLKFMVYLQKENIIDESGMPKERFSAEFPKEGPSILRIQQVVRGDSAAYFCASSPPTFDIQYFGAGTRLSVL.